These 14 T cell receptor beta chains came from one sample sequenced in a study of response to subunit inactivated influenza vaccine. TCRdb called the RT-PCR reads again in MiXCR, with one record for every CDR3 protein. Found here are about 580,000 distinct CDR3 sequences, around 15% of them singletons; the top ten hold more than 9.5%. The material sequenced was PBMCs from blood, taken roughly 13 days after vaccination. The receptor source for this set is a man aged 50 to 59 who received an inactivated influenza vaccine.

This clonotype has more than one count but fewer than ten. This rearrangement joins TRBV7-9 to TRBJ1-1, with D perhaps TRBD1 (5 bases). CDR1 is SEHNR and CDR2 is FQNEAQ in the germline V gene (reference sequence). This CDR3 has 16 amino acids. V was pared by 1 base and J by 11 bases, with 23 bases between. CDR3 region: CASSLGFGRQGLGAFF. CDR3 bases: TGTGCCAGCAGCTTAGGTTTCGGTCGGCAGGGTCTCGGGGCTTTCTTT. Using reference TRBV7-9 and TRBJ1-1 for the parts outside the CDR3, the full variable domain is DTGVSQNPRHKITKRGQNVTFRCDPISEHNRLYWYRQTLGQGPEFLTYFQNEAQLEKSRLLSDRFSAERPKGSFSTLEIQRTEQGDSAMYLCASSLGFGRQGLGAFFGQGTRLTVV.

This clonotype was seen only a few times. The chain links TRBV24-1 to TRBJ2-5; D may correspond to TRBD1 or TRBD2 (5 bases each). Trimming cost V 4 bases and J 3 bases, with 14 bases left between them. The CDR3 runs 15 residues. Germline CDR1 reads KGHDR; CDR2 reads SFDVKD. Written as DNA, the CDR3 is TGTGCCACCAGTGAACCGGGACCTCTTGAAGAGACCCAGTACTTC. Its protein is CATSEPGPLEETQYF.

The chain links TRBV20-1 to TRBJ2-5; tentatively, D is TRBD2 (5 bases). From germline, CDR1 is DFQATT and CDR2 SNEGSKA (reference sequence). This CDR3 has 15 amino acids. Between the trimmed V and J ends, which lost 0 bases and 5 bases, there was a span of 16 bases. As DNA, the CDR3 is TGCAGTGCTAGAGATGCGGCGGGCGATGGTGAGACCCAGTACTTC. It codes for CSARDAAGDGETQYF.

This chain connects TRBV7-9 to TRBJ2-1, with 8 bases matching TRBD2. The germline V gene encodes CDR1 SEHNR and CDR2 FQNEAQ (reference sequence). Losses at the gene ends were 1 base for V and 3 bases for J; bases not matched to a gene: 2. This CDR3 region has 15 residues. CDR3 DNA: TGTGCCAGCAGCTTAGTAGCGGGATTCTACAATGAGCAGTTCTTC. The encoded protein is CASSLVAGFYNEQFF.

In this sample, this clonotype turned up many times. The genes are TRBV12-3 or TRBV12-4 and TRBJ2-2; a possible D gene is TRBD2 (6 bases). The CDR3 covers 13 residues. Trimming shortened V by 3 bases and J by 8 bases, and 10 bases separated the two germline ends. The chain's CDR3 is CASSFRAGGELFF. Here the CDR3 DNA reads TGTGCCAGCAGTTTCCGGGCGGGAGGGGAGCTGTTTTTT.

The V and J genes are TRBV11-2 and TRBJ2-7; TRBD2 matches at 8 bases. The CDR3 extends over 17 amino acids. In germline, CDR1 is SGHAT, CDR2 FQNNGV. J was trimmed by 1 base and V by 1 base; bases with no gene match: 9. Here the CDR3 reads CASSLVTGTRDSYEQYF. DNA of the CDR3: TGTGCCAGCAGCTTAGTAACCGGGACTAGGGATTCCTACGAGCAGTACTTC.

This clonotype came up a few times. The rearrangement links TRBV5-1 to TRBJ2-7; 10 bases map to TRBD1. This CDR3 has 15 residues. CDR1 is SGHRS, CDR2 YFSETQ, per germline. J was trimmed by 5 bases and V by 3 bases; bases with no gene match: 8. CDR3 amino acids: CASSWAGGTGDEQYF. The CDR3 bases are TGCGCCAGCAGCTGGGCCGGAGGGACAGGGGACGAGCAGTACTTC.

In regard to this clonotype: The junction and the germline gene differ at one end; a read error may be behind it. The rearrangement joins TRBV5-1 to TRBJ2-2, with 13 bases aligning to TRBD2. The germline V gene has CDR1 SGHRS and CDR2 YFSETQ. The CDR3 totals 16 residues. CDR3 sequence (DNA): TGCGCCAGAAGCTTGGTCGGACTAGCGGGAGCCGGGGAGCTGTTTTTT. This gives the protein CARSLVGLAGAGELFF.

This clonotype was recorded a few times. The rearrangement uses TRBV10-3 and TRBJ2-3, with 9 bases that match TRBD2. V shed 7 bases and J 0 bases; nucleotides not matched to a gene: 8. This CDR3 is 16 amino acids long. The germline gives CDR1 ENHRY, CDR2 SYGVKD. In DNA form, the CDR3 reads TGTGCCATCACCGGCGGGAGGGCCAATAGCACAGATACGCAGTATTTT. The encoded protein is CAITGGRANSTDTQYF.

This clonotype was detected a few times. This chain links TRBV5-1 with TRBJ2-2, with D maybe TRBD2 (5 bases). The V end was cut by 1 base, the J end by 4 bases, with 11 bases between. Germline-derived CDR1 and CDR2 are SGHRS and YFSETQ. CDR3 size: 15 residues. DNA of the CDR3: TGCGCCAGCAGCTTGTCCGGGGAGATCACCGGGGAGCTGTTTTTT. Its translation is CASSLSGEITGELFF.

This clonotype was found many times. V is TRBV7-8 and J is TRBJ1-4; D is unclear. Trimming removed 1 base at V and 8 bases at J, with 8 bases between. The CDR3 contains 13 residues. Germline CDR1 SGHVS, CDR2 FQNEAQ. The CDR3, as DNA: TGTGCCAGCAGCTTAGGCACGGAAGAAAAACTGTTTTTT. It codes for CASSLGTEEKLFF.

The CDR3 region has the DNA TGCGCCAGCAGCCCCAAGGGCAGCTCCTACAATGAGCAGTTCTTC. Its protein is CASSPKGSSYNEQFF. V usage is TRBV5-1 and J usage is TRBJ2-1; D is ambiguous. From germline, CDR1 is SGHRS and CDR2 YFSETQ. V was clipped by 4 bases and J by 0 bases, with 11 bases between them. The CDR3 length is 15 residues.

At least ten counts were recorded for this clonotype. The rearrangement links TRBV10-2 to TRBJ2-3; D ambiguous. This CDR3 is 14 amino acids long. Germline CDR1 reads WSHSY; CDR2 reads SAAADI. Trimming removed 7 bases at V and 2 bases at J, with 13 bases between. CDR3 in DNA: TGCGCCAGCAACCTTGGTGGATACACAGATACGCAGTATTTT. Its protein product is CASNLGGYTDTQYF.

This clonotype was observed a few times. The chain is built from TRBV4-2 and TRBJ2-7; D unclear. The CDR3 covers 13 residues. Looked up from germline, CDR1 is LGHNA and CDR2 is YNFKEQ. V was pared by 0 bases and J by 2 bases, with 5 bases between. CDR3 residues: CASSQDLTYEQYF. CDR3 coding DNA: TGTGCCAGCAGCCAAGACCTCACCTACGAGCAGTACTTC.